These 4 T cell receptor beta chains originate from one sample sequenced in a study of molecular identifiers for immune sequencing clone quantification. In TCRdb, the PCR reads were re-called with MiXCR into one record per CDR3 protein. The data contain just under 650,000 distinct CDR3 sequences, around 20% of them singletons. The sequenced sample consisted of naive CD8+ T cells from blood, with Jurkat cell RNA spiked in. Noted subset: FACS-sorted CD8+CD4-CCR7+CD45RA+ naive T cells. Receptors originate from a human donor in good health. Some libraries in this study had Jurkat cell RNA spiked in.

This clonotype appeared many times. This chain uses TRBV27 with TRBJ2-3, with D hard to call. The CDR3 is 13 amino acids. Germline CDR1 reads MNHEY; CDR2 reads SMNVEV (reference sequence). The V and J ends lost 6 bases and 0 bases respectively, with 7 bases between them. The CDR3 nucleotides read TGTGCCAGCAGCTTACCTAGCACAGATACGCAGTATTTT. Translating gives CASSLPSTDTQYF.

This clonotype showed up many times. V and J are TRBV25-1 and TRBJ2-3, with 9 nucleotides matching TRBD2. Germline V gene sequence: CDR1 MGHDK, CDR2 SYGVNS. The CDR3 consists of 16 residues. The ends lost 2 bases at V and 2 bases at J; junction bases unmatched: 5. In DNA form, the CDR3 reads TGTGCCAGCAGTGAAAACCGACTAGCGGACACAGATACGCAGTATTTT. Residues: CASSENRLADTDTQYF.

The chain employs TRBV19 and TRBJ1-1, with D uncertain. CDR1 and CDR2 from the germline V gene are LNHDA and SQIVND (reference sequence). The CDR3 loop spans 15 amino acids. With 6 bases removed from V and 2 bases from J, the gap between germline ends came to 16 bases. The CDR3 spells CASRLGSRANTEAFF. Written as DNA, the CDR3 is TGTGCCAGTAGGCTGGGAAGTCGGGCAAACACTGAAGCTTTCTTT.

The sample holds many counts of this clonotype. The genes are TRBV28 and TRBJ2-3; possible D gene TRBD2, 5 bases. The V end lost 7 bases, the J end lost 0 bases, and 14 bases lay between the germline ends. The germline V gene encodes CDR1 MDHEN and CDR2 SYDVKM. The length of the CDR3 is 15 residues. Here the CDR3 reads CASIATISSTDTQYF. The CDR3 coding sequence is TGTGCCAGCATCGCGACTATATCTAGCACAGATACGCAGTATTTT.